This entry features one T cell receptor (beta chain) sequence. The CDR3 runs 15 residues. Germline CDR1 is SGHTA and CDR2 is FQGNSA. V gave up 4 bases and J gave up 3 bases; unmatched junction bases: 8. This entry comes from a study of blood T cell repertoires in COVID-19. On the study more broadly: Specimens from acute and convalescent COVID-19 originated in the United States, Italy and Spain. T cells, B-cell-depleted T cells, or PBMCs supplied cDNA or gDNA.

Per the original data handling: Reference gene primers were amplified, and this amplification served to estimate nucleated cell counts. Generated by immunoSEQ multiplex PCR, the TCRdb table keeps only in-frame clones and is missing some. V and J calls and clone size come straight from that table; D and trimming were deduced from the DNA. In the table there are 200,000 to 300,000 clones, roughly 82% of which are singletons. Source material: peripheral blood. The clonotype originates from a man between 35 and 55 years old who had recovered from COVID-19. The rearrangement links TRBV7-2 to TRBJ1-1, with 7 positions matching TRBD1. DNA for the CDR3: TGTGCCAGCAGCTCAAACAGGGGCCTCGACACTGAAGCTTTCTTT. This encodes CASSSNRGLDTEAFF.